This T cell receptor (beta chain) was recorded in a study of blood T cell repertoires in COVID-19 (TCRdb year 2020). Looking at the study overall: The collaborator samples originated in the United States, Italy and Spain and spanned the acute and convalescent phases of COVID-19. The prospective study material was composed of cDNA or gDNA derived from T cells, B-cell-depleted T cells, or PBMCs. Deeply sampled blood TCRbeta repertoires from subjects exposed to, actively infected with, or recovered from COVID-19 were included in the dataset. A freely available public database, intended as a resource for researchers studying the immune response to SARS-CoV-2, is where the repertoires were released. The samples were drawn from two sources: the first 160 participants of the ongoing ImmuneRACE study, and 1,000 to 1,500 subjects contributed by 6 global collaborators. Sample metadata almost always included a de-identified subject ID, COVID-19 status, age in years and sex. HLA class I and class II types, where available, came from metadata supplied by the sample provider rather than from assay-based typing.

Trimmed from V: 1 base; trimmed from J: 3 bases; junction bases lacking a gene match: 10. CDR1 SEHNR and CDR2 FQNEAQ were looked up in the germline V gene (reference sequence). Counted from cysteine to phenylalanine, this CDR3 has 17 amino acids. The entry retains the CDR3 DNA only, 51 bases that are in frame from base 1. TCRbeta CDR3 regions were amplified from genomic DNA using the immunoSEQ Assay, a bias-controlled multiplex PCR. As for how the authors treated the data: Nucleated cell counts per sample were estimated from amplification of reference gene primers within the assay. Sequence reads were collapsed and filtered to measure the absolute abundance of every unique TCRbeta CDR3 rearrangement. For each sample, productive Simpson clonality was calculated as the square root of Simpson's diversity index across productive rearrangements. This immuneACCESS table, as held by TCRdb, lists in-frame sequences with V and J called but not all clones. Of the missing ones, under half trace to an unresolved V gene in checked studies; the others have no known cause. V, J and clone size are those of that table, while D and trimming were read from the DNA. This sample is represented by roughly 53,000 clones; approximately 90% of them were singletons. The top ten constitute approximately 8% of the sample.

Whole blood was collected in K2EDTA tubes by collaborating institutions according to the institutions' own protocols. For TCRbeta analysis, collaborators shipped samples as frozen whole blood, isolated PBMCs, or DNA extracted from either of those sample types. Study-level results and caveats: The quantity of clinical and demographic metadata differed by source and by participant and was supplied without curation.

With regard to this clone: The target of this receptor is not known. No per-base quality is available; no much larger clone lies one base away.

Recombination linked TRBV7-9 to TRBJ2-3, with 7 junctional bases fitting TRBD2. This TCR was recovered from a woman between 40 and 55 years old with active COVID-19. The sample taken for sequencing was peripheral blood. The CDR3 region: CASSLGSGGFGTDTQYF. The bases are TGTGCCAGCAGCTTAGGCTCGGGGGGTTTTGGGACAGATACGCAGTATTTT.